A single sample gave rise to the 6 T cell receptor beta chains below, sequenced in a study of cytomegalovirus exposure and HLA in healthy donors (dated by TCRdb to about 2017). The library came from the immunoSEQ multiplex PCR assay. For the multiplex PCR, a mixture combining 60 forward primers for TCR Vbeta segments and 13 reverse primers for TCR Jbeta segments was used. TCRdb took over this immuneACCESS table, retaining in-frame rearrangements with V and J assigned. Such tables are incomplete; in checked studies, under half of the missing clones stem from an unresolved V gene, and the remainder is unexplained. The sample table lists around 120,000 clones, about 79% of them with a count of one. Together, the top ten hold roughly 2.5% of the sample. The sample taken for sequencing was PBMCs. Receptor source: a man aged 45-65 years in good health and CMV-seropositive.

The chain employs TRBV7-2 and TRBJ2-1; D gene uncertain. The CDR3 covers 16 residues. V lost 6 bases and J 1 base, leaving 16 bases between the germline ends. Germline CDR1 SGHTA, CDR2 FQGNSA. The CDR3: CASRPPSRGSYNEQFF. The CDR3 nucleotides read TGTGCCAGCAGACCTCCCTCGCGCGGTTCCTACAATGAGCAGTTCTTC. Using reference TRBV7-2 and TRBJ2-1 for the parts outside the CDR3, the full variable domain is GAGVSQSPSNKVTEKGKDVELRCDPISGHTALYWYRQSLGQGLEFLIYFQGNSAPDKSGLPSDRFSAERTGGSVSTLTIQRTQQEDSAVYLCASRPPSRGSYNEQFFGPGTRLTVL.

This clone showed up just once. The chain joins TRBV5-1 to TRBJ2-5; D uncertain. Between the trimmed V and J ends, which lost 3 bases and 3 bases, there was a span of 6 bases. CDR1 is SGHRS, CDR2 YFSETQ, per germline. The CDR3 is 12 residues long. Written as DNA, the CDR3 is TGCGCCAGCAGCTCCTCAGAAGAGACCCAGTACTTC. Protein sequence: CASSSSEETQYF.

The J gene is TRBJ2-5, the V gene TRBV10-3; 8 nucleotides match TRBD2. The J call may be incorrect, as the DNA end agrees better with TRBJ2-7. The CDR3 contains 14 residues. Germline CDR1 and CDR2: ENHRY and SYGVKD. CDR3 bases: TGTGCCATCAGTACGGGGGGGAGCTCCTACGAGCAGTACTTC. Its translation: CAISTGGSSYEQYF.

The chain couples TRBV30 to TRBJ1-3, with no clear D. The CDR3 runs 11 residues. CDR1 and CDR2 (germline): GTSNPN, SVGIG (reference sequence). The CDR3 DNA sequence: TGTGCTTCCCTCCGTGGAAACACCATATATTTT. Its translation is CASLRGNTIYF.

The chain recombines TRBV18 with TRBJ1-1; D possibly corresponds to TRBD1 (5 bases). The V end lost 6 bases, the J end lost 2 bases, and 13 bases lay between the germline ends. This CDR3 has 14 amino acids. Germline V gene lookup returns CDR1 KGHSH and CDR2 LQKENI. DNA for the CDR3: TGTGCCAGCTCTGACACCGGGGGAAACACTGAAGCTTTCTTT. Its protein product is CASSDTGGNTEAFF.

This rearrangement joins TRBV29-1 to TRBJ2-5; the match to TRBD1 covers 7 bases. The end of the DNA is better explained by TRBJ2-7, so the J call may be wrong. The CDR3 contains 13 residues. From germline, CDR1 is SQVTM and CDR2 ANQGSEA. CDR3 protein: CSATRDSTYEQYF. CDR3 nucleotide sequence: TGCAGCGCTACCCGGGACAGCACCTACGAGCAGTACTTC.